A single sample is the source of the 25 T cell receptor beta chains below, sequenced in a study of blood T cell repertoires in COVID-19. Clones were sequenced by immunoSEQ multiplex PCR, and TCRdb holds only the in-frame ones, with some missing. The data hold around 300,000 clones, with around 87% observed a single time. The sequencing input was PBMCs or T cells enriched from blood (not recorded which). The receptor set was obtained from a woman aged 25 to 39 who had recovered from COVID-19.

The V and J genes are TRBV9 and TRBJ2-3; 12 positions agree with TRBD2. The V segment lost 0 bases and the J segment 4 bases; nucleotides outside the gene matches: 6. Germline V gene sequence: CDR1 SGDLS, CDR2 YYNGEE. The CDR3 sequence is 17 residues long. The CDR3 loop is CASSVEDASGGADTQYF. In DNA form, the CDR3 reads TGTGCCAGCAGCGTAGAAGACGCTAGCGGGGGGGCAGATACGCAGTATTTT.

The rearrangement links TRBV19 to TRBJ2-3; 8 bases are shared with TRBD1. V trimming: 6 bases; J trimming: 2 bases; junction bases outside the gene matches: 7. The germline V gene encodes CDR1 LNHDA and CDR2 SQIVND (reference sequence). The CDR3 contains 15 residues. The chain's CDR3 is CASSLTGAPTDTQYF. The CDR3, as DNA: TGTGCCAGTAGCCTGACAGGGGCCCCCACAGATACGCAGTATTTT.

J is TRBJ1-5 and V is TRBV6-5; possibly TRBD1 for D (6 bases). This CDR3 comprises 12 residues. The V and J ends lost 6 bases and 6 bases respectively, with 9 bases between them. Germline assignment: CDR1 MNHEY and CDR2 SVGAGI. Here the CDR3 DNA reads TGTGCCAGCAGCCAACAGGGTCAGCCCCAGCATTTT. This encodes CASSQQGQPQHF.

The chain employs TRBV6-5 and TRBJ1-2, with 10 bases lining up with TRBD1. CDR1 is MNHEY, CDR2 SVGAGI, per germline. J was trimmed by 4 bases and V by 6 bases; bases with no gene match: 8. The CDR3 consists of 15 residues. CDR3 sequence: CASSRGQGDTYGYTF. Written as DNA, the CDR3 is TGTGCCAGCAGCCGAGGACAGGGGGATACCTATGGCTACACCTTC.

V is TRBV19 and J is TRBJ2-3; 12 bases line up with TRBD2. V lost 4 bases and J lost 6; bases outside the gene matches: 17. Germline CDR1 and CDR2: LNHDA and SQIVND (reference sequence). The CDR3 is 19 residues long. The CDR3 DNA reads as TGTGCCAGTAGTAACGGGCTAGCGGGGGGGCCTGACCCCGGCGATACGCAGTATTTT. As protein: CASSNGLAGGPDPGDTQYF. Variable domain in full (rest from reference TRBV19 and TRBJ2-3): DGGITQSPKYLFRKEGQNVTLSCEQNLNHDAMYWYRQDPGQGLRLIYYSQIVNDFQKGDIAEGYSVSREKKESFPLTVTSAQKNPTAFYLCASSNGLAGGPDPGDTQYFGPGTRLTVL.

The chain couples TRBV28 to TRBJ2-2; 10 positions agree with TRBD1. The CDR3 runs 17 residues. CDR1 and CDR2 (germline): MDHEN, SYDVKM. V lost 8 bases, J lost 4 bases, and 13 bases stayed unmatched. CDR3 nucleotide sequence: TGTGCCAGCCAAAACAATGGGGGACAGGGGATCACCGGGGAGCTGTTTTTT. It encodes CASQNNGGQGITGELFF.

The chain employs TRBV28 and TRBJ2-3; TRBD2 might be the D (6 bases). Looked up from germline, CDR1 is MDHEN and CDR2 is SYDVKM. The V end lost 5 bases, the J end lost 3 bases, and 12 bases lay between the germline ends. The CDR3 is 14 amino acids. The CDR3 is CASSGDSGTDTQYF. The CDR3 DNA reads as TGTGCCAGCAGTGGGGACTCAGGGACAGATACGCAGTATTTT.

This chain uses TRBV7-8 with TRBJ2-1; 11 nucleotides match TRBD2. CDR1 is SGHVS, CDR2 FQNEAQ, per germline. The V and J ends lost 7 bases and 8 bases, in that order; junction bases with no gene match: 4. The CDR3 runs to 13 residues. CDR3 in amino acids: CASKIAGGDEQFF. The CDR3 bases are TGTGCCAGCAAGATAGCGGGGGGGGATGAGCAGTTCTTC. The full variable domain, its missing parts supplied by reference TRBV7-8 and TRBJ2-1, is GAGVSQSPRYKVAKRGQDVALRCDPISGHVSLFWYQQALGQGPEFLTYFQNEAQLDKSGLPSDRFFAERPEGSVSTLKIQRTQQEDSAVYLCASKIAGGDEQFFGPGTRLTVL.

The chain employs TRBV9 and TRBJ2-7; 8 bases fit TRBD1. Germline CDR1 reads SGDLS; CDR2 reads YYNGEE. The V segment lost 0 bases and the J segment 7 bases; nucleotides outside the gene matches: 6. The CDR3 loop spans 14 amino acids. Here the CDR3 DNA reads TGTGCCAGCAGCGTAGGGGGACAGGAGGTTGAGCAGTACTTC. Protein product: CASSVGGQEVEQYF.

The rearrangement joins TRBV7-9 to TRBJ2-1; D is ambiguous. V lost 1 base and J 3 bases, leaving 7 bases between the germline ends. Germline V gene data show CDR1 as SEHNR and CDR2 as FQNEAQ (reference sequence). The CDR3 length is 14 residues. CDR3 DNA: TGTGCCAGCAGCTTAGAGACTGGCTACAATGAGCAGTTCTTC. This gives the protein CASSLETGYNEQFF. Complete variable domain (other parts from reference TRBV7-9 and TRBJ2-1): DTGVSQNPRHKITKRGQNVTFRCDPISEHNRLYWYRQTLGQGPEFLTYFQNEAQLEKSRLLSDRFSAERPKGSFSTLEIQRTEQGDSAMYLCASSLETGYNEQFFGPGTRLTVL.

This clone occurred a few times. The chain carries TRBV19 and TRBJ2-7, with 9 bases aligning to TRBD1. The CDR3 extends over 16 amino acids. Trimming cost V 6 bases and J 3 bases; bases outside gene matches: 12. CDR1 and CDR2 (germline): LNHDA, SQIVND (reference sequence). CDR3 nucleotide sequence: TGTGCCAGTAGGCTAGCCGGGACAGGGCAAGGCTACGAGCAGTACTTC. This gives the protein CASRLAGTGQGYEQYF.

The chain combines TRBV4-1 with TRBJ1-2, with TRBD1 identical over 8 bases. V trimming: 1 base; J trimming: 8 bases; junction bases outside the gene matches: 6. CDR1 is MGHRA and CDR2 is YSYEKL in the germline V gene. The CDR3 has 14 residues. The CDR3 protein is CASSQGLRDRGYTF. DNA for the CDR3: TGCGCCAGCAGCCAAGGGCTCCGGGACAGGGGCTACACCTTC.

The rearrangement uses TRBV2 and TRBJ1-1; 8 bases are a match to TRBD1. The V gene's germline CDR1 is SNHLY and CDR2 FYNNEI. V lost 6 bases and J lost 5; bases outside the gene matches: 5. The CDR3 extends over 13 amino acids. The CDR3: CASSQGAGTEAFF. The CDR3 DNA reads as TGTGCCAGCAGCCAGGGGGCGGGTACTGAAGCTTTCTTT.

The chain joins TRBV3-1 (or the pseudogene TRBV3-2) to TRBJ1-1; D is perhaps TRBD1 (6 bases). The CDR3 covers 12 residues. Per germline, CDR1 LGHDT and CDR2 YNNKEL (reference sequence). Trimming removed 0 bases from V and 10 bases from J, with 9 bases in between. For the CDR3, the DNA is TGTGCCAGCAGCCAAGAAGGGGGGGGAGCTTTCTTT. Translated, it gives CASSQEGGGAFF.

This sequence joins TRBV10-1 and TRBJ1-5, with D possibly being TRBD1 (6 bases). This CDR3 spans 14 amino acids. The V gene's germline CDR1 is WNHNN and CDR2 SYGVQD (reference sequence). V lost 6 bases to trimming and J lost 2 bases, with 11 bases between them. The CDR3 region has the DNA TGCGCCAGCAGCGTAGACAGGCGCAATCAGCCCCAGCATTTT. Residues: CASSVDRRNQPQHF.

The gene calls are TRBV18 and TRBJ1-3; 7 nucleotides agree with TRBD1. J was trimmed by 1 base and V by 1 base; bases with no gene match: 1. There are 15 residues in the CDR3. Germline-derived CDR1 and CDR2 are KGHSH and LQKENI. The CDR3 DNA follows: TGTGCCAGCTCACCACAGGGGGCGTCTGGAAACACCATATATTTT. Protein product: CASSPQGASGNTIYF.

J is TRBJ1-6 and V is TRBV11-2; possible D gene TRBD1, 6 bases. This CDR3 is 15 amino acids long. The germline V gene encodes CDR1 SGHAT and CDR2 FQNNGV. Trimming shortened V by 6 bases and J by 2 bases, and 11 bases separated the two germline ends. Written as DNA, the CDR3 is TGTGCCAGCAGTGAAAGGGGGACCTATAATTCACCCCTCCACTTT. The encoded protein is CASSERGTYNSPLHF.

The chain recombines TRBV18 with TRBJ1-4; tentatively, D is TRBD1 (6 bases). V was trimmed by 4 bases and J by 0 bases, leaving 12 bases between them. This CDR3 contains 16 residues. Per germline, CDR1 KGHSH and CDR2 LQKENI. DNA for the CDR3: TGTGCCAGCTCACGAACGGACAGCCCAACTAATGAAAAACTGTTTTTT. It specifies CASSRTDSPTNEKLFF.

This clone was counted a few times. The genes are TRBV10-2 and TRBJ2-3; 13 bases are a match to TRBD2. CDR3 length: 15 residues. V dropped 6 bases and J dropped 5; count of bases not matched to a gene: 5. CDR1 WSHSY and CDR2 SAAADI come from the germline V gene. The CDR3 DNA is TGCGCCAGCAGGTGGACTAGCGGGGGCGTAGATACGCAGTATTTT. It translates to CASRWTSGGVDTQYF.

A single count supports this clone. This chain uses TRBV6-5 with TRBJ1-2; 10 bases fit TRBD1. The ends lost 6 bases at V and 7 bases at J; junction bases unmatched: 8. The CDR3 loop spans 14 amino acids. Germline CDR1 and CDR2: MNHEY and SVGAGI. The DNA of the CDR3 is TGTGCCAGCAGAGTGACAGGGGGCTCTGGTGGCTACACCTTC. Protein product: CASRVTGGSGGYTF.

The chain combines TRBV7-9 with TRBJ1-4, with D tentatively TRBD1 (6 bases). Per the germline V gene, CDR1 is SEHNR and CDR2 is FQNEAQ (reference sequence). The V gene lost 5 bases and the J gene lost 7 bases, with 17 bases spanning the gap. The CDR3 length is 15 residues. The CDR3 loop reads CASSPTGGPGEKLFF. The CDR3 DNA follows: TGTGCCAGCAGCCCTACCGGGGGGCCGGGTGAAAAACTGTTTTTT.

The chain recombines TRBV28 with TRBJ2-7, with 7 positions matching TRBD1. The CDR3 consists of 17 residues. The V and J ends lost 1 base and 1 base, in that order; junction bases with no gene match: 10. CDR1 is MDHEN and CDR2 is SYDVKM in the germline V gene. CDR3 sequence (DNA): TGTGCCAGCAGTTTATTCAGTATGACAGGGTGGTCCTACGAGCAGTACTTC. Translated, it gives CASSLFSMTGWSYEQYF.

Details on this clone: This same CDR3 is encoded by further DNA sequences in the sample. The V and J genes are TRBV7-9 and TRBJ1-2; 8 nucleotides agree with TRBD1. In germline, CDR1 is SEHNR, CDR2 FQNEAQ (reference sequence). Losses at the gene ends were 1 base for V and 5 bases for J; bases not matched to a gene: 3. The CDR3 sequence is 14 residues long. CDR3 region: CASSLVGQGYGYTF. The CDR3 bases are TGTGCCAGCAGCTTAGTAGGACAGGGTTATGGCTACACCTTC.

This sequence joins TRBV4-2 and TRBJ1-2; perhaps TRBD1 as D (5 bases). CDR1 LGHNA and CDR2 YNFKEQ come from the germline V gene. Deletions cut 1 base from V and 7 bases from J, with 13 bases between. CDR3 length: 14 amino acids. The CDR3 sequence is CASSQGVGTRGYTF. Written as DNA, the CDR3 is TGTGCCAGCAGCCAAGGCGTAGGGACTCGTGGCTACACCTTC.

The chain has TRBV11-2 and TRBJ2-2; D is ambiguous. Germline V lookup: CDR1 SGHAT, CDR2 FQNNGV. The CDR3 loop spans 14 amino acids. V was shortened by 3 bases and J by 3 bases, with 8 bases between the two germline ends. The CDR3: CASSLFQYTGELFF. The CDR3 bases are TGTGCCAGCAGCTTGTTCCAGTACACCGGGGAGCTGTTTTTT.